The 15 T cell receptor beta chains reported below all come from one sample, sequenced in a study of T cell responses to AZD1222 COVID-19 vaccine. Assay: immunoSEQ multiplex PCR; the TCRdb copy retains only in-frame clones and omits some. Of 120,000 to 150,000 clones detected, more than 85% appear once; the ten largest clones hold roughly 4.9%. The sequencing here drew on peripheral blood, taken on day 0 of AZD1222 vaccination. Receptor source: an adult in good health.

The J gene is TRBJ2-7, the V gene TRBV7-8; D may be TRBD2 (6 bases). Germline V CDR1 and CDR2: SGHVS, FQNEAQ. V gave up 6 bases and J gave up 7 bases, with 16 bases separating them. The CDR3 covers 13 residues. The CDR3 coding sequence is TGTGCCAGCAGGTTTAGAGGGACTGCAGAGCAGTACTTC. As protein: CASRFRGTAEQYF.

About this clone itself: This sample also contains other DNA sequences that code for the same CDR3. The rearrangement links TRBV18 to TRBJ1-1; D call uncertain. Trimming pared 1 base from V and 4 bases from J, leaving 4 bases between. Looked up from germline, CDR1 is KGHSH and CDR2 is LQKENI. CDR3 length equals 12 residues. In DNA form, the CDR3 reads TGTGCCAGCTCACCACAAAGCACTGAAGCTTTCTTT. Translating it yields CASSPQSTEAFF.

This clone was seen a single time. This chain uses TRBV5-4 with TRBJ1-6; D might be TRBD1 (5 bases). This CDR3 comprises 16 residues. Germline CDR1 and CDR2: SGHNT and YYREEE (reference sequence). Trimming cost V 3 bases and J 10 bases, with 20 bases left between them. The CDR3 protein is CASSSPGQPQSSPLHF. The DNA of the CDR3 is TGTGCCAGCAGCTCGCCAGGGCAGCCACAATCGTCACCCCTCCACTTT.

The chain has TRBV12-5 and TRBJ1-3; D is possibly TRBD1 (6 bases). The CDR3 runs 17 residues. The germline CDR1 and CDR2 sequences are LGHNT and FRNRAP. Trimming stripped 0 bases from V and 0 bases from J, with 12 bases between. The CDR3 loop reads CASGLVRGSLSGNTIYF. CDR3 DNA sequence: TGTGCTAGTGGTTTGGTAAGGGGGTCCCTCTCTGGAAACACCATATATTTT.

The genes are TRBV7-2 and TRBJ2-5, with TRBD1 matching 7 bases. V dropped 4 bases and J dropped 1; count of bases not matched to a gene: 3. The CDR3 consists of 14 residues. Germline values: CDR1 SGHTA, CDR2 FQGNSA. The CDR3 region is CASSSQGTQETQYF. The CDR3 coding sequence is TGTGCCAGCAGCTCACAGGGGACCCAAGAGACCCAGTACTTC. Looking up the rest from reference TRBV7-2 and TRBJ2-5 gives the full variable domain: GAGVSQSPSNKVTEKGKDVELRCDPISGHTALYWYRQSLGQGLEFLIYFQGNSAPDKSGLPSDRFSAERTGGSVSTLTIQRTQQEDSAVYLCASSSQGTQETQYFGPGTRLLVL.

The chain uses TRBV9 and TRBJ1-1; D is undetermined. The CDR3 totals 14 residues. Germline V gene sequence: CDR1 SGDLS, CDR2 YYNGEE. The V gene lost 3 bases and the J gene lost 4 bases, with 13 bases spanning the gap. CDR3 in amino acids: CASSARQGLTEAFF. Written as DNA, the CDR3 is TGTGCCAGCAGCGCCAGGCAAGGGCTCACTGAAGCTTTCTTT. Full variable domain (remainder filled in from reference TRBV9 and TRBJ1-1): DSGVTQTPKHLITATGQRVTLRCSPRSGDLSVYWYQQSLDQGLQFLIQYYNGEERAKGNILERFSAQQFPDLHSELNLSSLELGDSALYFCASSARQGLTEAFFGQGTRLTVV.

The V and J genes are TRBV5-1 and TRBJ2-2; 9 nucleotides agree with TRBD1. The CDR3 consists of 18 residues. With 3 bases clipped from V and 5 bases from J, the junction kept 14 bases outside the gene matches. CDR1 SGHRS and CDR2 YFSETQ come from the germline V gene. CDR3 DNA: TGCGCCAGCAGCTCCCACAGGGGGCAATCTCCATCTACCGGGGAGCTGTTTTTT. Protein: CASSSHRGQSPSTGELFF.

V usage is TRBV7-8 and J usage is TRBJ2-1; TRBD2 matches at 8 bases. V lost 8 bases, J lost 6 bases, and 9 bases stayed unmatched. This CDR3 is 14 amino acids long. Germline lookup yields CDR1 SGHVS and CDR2 FQNEAQ. The CDR3 nucleotides are TGTGCCAGCGGATCTCCGGGGGGGGGCAATGAGCAGTTCTTC. The encoded protein is CASGSPGGGNEQFF.

The gene calls are TRBV4-3 and TRBJ1-1; D is possibly TRBD1 (6 bases). CDR1 is LGHNA, CDR2 YSLEER, per germline. CDR3 length: 15 amino acids. V was cut by 0 bases and J by 7 bases, with 15 bases left in between. DNA of the CDR3: TGCGCCAGCAGCCAAGATCTGGACAGCCGGATTGAAGCTTTCTTT. Residues: CASSQDLDSRIEAFF.

The genes are TRBV11-3 and TRBJ1-2; 11 bases match TRBD1. V lost 4 bases to trimming and J lost 8 bases; unmatched junction nucleotides: 3. CDR3 size: 13 residues. Per germline, CDR1 SGHNT and CDR2 YENEEA. As DNA, the CDR3 is TGTGCCAGCAGCTGGACAGGGGGCGAAGGCTACACCTTC. It translates to CASSWTGGEGYTF.

The V gene is TRBV7-2, the J gene TRBJ2-1, with 16 positions matching TRBD2. The V gene's germline CDR1 is SGHTA and CDR2 FQGNSA. This CDR3 is 17 amino acids long. V shed 0 bases and J 9 bases; nucleotides not matched to a gene: 5. The chain's CDR3 is CASSLAQGTSGRGEQFF. In nucleotides, the CDR3 is TGTGCCAGCAGCTTAGCGCAAGGGACTAGCGGGAGGGGTGAGCAGTTCTTC. Full variable domain (outside the CDR3, taken from reference TRBV7-2 and TRBJ2-1): GAGVSQSPSNKVTEKGKDVELRCDPISGHTALYWYRQSLGQGLEFLIYFQGNSAPDKSGLPSDRFSAERTGGSVSTLTIQRTQQEDSAVYLCASSLAQGTSGRGEQFFGPGTRLTVL.

CDR3 bases: TGTGCCAGCAGCTTGTTACTAGCGGGAGTGAACGAGCAGTACTTC. Its translation is CASSLLLAGVNEQYF. The J gene is TRBJ2-7, the V gene TRBV5-5, with TRBD2 identical over 11 bases. Germline CDR1 is SGHKS and CDR2 is YYEKEE (reference sequence). The J segment lost 5 bases and the V segment lost 1 base, leaving 5 bases of the junction unmatched. There are 15 residues in the CDR3.

The sample holds one count of this clone. The chain combines TRBV7-8 with TRBJ2-7; TRBD1 might be the D (7 bases). Trimming removed 1 base at V and 2 bases at J, with 15 bases between. CDR1 and CDR2 from the germline V gene are SGHVS and FQNEAQ. This CDR3 region has 16 residues. The CDR3 sequence: CASSLGIAGGTYEQYF. DNA for the CDR3: TGTGCCAGCAGCTTAGGGATTGCAGGGGGGACCTACGAGCAGTACTTC.

CDR3 DNA: TGTGCCAGCAGCCCGACCGACAGCAGCTACGAGCAGTACTTC. Amino acids: CASSPTDSSYEQYF. The chain employs TRBV27 and TRBJ2-7; a possible D gene is TRBD1 (5 bases). CDR1 is MNHEY, CDR2 SMNVEV, per germline (reference sequence). The V gene lost 6 bases and the J gene lost 3 bases, with 15 bases spanning the gap. The CDR3 is 14 residues long.

The chain carries TRBV7-9 and TRBJ2-3, with D possibly TRBD1 on 5 matching bases. Germline V lookup: CDR1 SEHNR, CDR2 FQNEAQ (reference sequence). The CDR3 covers 14 residues. Trimming took off 8 bases at V and 2 bases at J, with 14 bases between the two ends. CDR3 protein: CASPPGPHTDTQYF. The CDR3 bases are TGTGCCAGCCCCCCAGGGCCCCACACAGATACGCAGTATTTT. The whole variable domain, remainder taken from reference TRBV7-9 and TRBJ2-3, is DTGVSQNPRHKITKRGQNVTFRCDPISEHNRLYWYRQTLGQGPEFLTYFQNEAQLEKSRLLSDRFSAERPKGSFSTLEIQRTEQGDSAMYLCASPPGPHTDTQYFGPGTRLTVL.